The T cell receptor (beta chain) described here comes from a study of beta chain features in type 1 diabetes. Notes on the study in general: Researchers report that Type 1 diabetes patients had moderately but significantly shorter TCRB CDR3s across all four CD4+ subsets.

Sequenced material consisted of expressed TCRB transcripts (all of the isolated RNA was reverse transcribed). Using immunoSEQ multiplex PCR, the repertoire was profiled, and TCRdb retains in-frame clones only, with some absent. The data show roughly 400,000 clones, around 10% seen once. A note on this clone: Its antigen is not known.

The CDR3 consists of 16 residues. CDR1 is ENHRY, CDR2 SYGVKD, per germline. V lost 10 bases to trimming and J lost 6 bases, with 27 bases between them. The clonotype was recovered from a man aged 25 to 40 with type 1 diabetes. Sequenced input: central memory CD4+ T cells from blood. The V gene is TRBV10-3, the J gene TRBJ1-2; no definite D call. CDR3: CASSTRRTSKGHGYTF. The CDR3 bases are TGTGCCAGCAGCACCCGTCGGACTTCAAAAGGGCATGGCTACACCTTC.